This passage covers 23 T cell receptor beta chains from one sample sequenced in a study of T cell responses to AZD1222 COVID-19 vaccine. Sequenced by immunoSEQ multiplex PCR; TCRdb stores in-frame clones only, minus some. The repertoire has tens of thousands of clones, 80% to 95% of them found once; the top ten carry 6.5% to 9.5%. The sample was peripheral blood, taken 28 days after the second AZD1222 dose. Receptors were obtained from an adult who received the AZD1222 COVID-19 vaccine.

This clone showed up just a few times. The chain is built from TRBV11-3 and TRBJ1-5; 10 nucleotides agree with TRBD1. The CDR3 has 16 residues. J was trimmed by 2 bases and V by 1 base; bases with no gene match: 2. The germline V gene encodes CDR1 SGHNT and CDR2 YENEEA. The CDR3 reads CASSLGGTGGNQPQHF. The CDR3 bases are TGTGCCAGCAGCTTAGGTGGGACAGGGGGCAATCAGCCCCAGCATTTT. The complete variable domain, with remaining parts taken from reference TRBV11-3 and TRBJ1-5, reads EAGVVQSPRYKIIEKKQPVAFWCNPISGHNTLYWYLQNLGQGPELLIRYENEEAVDDSQLPKDRFSAERLKGVDSTLKIQPAELGDSAVYLCASSLGGTGGNQPQHFGDGTRLSIL.

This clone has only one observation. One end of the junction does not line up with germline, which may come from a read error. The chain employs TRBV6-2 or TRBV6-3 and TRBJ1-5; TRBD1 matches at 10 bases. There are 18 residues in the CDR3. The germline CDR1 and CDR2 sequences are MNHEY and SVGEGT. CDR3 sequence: CASSYSPYKGQGPQTQHF. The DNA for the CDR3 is TGTGCCAGCAGTTACTCACCCTACAAGGGACAGGGGCCTCAGACCCAGCATTTT.

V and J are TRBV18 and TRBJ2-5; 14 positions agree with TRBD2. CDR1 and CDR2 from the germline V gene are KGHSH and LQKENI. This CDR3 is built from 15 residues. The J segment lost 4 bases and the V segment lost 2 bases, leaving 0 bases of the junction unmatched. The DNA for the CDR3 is TGTGCCAGCTCACCAGGACTAGCGGGAGGAGAGACCCAGTACTTC. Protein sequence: CASSPGLAGGETQYF.

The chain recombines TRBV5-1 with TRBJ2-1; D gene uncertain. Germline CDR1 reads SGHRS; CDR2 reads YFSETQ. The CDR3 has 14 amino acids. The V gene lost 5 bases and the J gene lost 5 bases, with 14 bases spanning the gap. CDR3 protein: CASSPKDGNNEQFF. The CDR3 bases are TGCGCCAGCAGTCCTAAGGACGGAAACAATGAGCAGTTCTTC. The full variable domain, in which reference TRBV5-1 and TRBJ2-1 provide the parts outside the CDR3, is KAGVTQTPRYLIKTRGQQVTLSCSPISGHRSVSWYQQTPGQGLQFLFEYFSETQRNKGNFPGRFSGRQFSNSRSEMNVSTLELGDSALYLCASSPKDGNNEQFFGPGTRLTVL.

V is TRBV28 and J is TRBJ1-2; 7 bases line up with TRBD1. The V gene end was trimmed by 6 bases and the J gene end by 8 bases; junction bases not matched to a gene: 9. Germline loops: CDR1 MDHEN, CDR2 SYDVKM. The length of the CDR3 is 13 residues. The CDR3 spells CASSSGQGGGYTF. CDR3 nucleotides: TGTGCCAGCAGCTCGGGGCAGGGGGGCGGCTACACCTTC.

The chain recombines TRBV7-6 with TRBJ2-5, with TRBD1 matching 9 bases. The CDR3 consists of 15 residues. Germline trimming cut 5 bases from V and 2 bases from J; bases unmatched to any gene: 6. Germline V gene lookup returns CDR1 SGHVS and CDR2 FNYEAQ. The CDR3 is CASSRTGATQETQYF. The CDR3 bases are TGTGCCAGCAGCCGGACAGGGGCTACACAAGAGACCCAGTACTTC.

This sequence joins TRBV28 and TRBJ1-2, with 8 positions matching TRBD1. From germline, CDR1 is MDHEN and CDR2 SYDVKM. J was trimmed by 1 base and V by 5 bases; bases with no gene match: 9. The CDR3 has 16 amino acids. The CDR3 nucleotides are TGTGCCAGCAGTGACCCGACAGGGGCAGATAACTATGGCTACACCTTC. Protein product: CASSDPTGADNYGYTF.

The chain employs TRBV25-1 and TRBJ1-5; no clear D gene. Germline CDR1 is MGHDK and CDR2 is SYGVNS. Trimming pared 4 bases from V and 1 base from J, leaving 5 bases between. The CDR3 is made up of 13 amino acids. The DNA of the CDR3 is TGTGCCAGCAGTGTGGGGAGCAATCAGCCCCAGCATTTT. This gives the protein CASSVGSNQPQHF.

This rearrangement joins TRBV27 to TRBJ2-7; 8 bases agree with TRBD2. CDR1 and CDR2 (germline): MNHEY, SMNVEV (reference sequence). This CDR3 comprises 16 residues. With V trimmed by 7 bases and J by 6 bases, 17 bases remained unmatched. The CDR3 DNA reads TGTGCCAGCACCGTCTGGCCCTCGACTAGCGCTTCCGAGCAGTACTTC. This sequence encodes CASTVWPSTSASEQYF.

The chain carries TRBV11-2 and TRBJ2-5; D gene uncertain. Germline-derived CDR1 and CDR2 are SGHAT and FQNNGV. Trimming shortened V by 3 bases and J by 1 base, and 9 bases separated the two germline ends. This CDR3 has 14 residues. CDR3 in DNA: TGTGCCAGCAGCTTCGGACGGGCCCAAGAGACCCAGTACTTC. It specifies CASSFGRAQETQYF. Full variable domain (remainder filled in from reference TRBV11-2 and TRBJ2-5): EAGVAQSPRYKIIEKRQSVAFWCNPISGHATLYWYQQILGQGPKLLIQFQNNGVVDDSQLPKDRFSAERLKGVDSTLKIQPAKLEDSAVYLCASSFGRAQETQYFGPGTRLLVL.

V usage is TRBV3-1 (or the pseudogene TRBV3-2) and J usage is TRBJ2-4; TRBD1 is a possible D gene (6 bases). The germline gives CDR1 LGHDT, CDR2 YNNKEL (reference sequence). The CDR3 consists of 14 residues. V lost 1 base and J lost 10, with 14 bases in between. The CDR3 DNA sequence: TGTGCCAGCAGCCAAGGGACAGCAAAAGGTATTCAGTACTTC. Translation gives CASSQGTAKGIQYF.

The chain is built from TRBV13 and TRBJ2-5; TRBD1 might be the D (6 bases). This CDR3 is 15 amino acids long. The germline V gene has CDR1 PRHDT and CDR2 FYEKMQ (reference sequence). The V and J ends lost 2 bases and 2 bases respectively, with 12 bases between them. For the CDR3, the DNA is TGTGCCAGCAGCTTATACAGGGTGTCTCAAGAGACCCAGTACTTC. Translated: CASSLYRVSQETQYF.

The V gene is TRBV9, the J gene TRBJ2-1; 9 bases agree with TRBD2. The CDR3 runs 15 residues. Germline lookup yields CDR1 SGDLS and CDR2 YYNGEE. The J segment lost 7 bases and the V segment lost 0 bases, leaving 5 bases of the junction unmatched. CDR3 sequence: CASSVGGRARNEQFF. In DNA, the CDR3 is TGTGCCAGCAGCGTAGGCGGGAGGGCCAGGAATGAGCAGTTCTTC.

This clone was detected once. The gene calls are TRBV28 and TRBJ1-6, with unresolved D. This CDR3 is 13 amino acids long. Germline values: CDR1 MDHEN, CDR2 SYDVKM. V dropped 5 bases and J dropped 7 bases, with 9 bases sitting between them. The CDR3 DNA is TGTGCCAGCAGTAGCCCCGACAATTCACCCCTCCACTTT. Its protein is CASSSPDNSPLHF.

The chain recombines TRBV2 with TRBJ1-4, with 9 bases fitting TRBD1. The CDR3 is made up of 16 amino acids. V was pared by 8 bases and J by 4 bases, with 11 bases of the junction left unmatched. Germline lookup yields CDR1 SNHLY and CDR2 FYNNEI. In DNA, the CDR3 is TGTGCCAGCCGAGAACAGGGGGCCATCGATAATGAAAAACTGTTTTTT. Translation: CASREQGAIDNEKLFF.

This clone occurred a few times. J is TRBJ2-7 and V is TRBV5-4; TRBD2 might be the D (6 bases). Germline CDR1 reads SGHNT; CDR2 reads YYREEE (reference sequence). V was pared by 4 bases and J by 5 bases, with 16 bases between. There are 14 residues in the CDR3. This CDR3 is CASSGAGSNNEQYF. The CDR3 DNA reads TGTGCCAGCAGCGGGGCGGGGTCTAATAACGAGCAGTACTTC.

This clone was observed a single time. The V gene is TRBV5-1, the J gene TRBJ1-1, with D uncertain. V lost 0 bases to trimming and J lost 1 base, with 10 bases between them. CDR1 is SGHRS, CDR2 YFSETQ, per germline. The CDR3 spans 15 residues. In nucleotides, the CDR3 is TGCGCCAGCAGCTTGGCGAGGGAAACGAACACTGAAGCTTTCTTT. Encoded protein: CASSLARETNTEAFF.

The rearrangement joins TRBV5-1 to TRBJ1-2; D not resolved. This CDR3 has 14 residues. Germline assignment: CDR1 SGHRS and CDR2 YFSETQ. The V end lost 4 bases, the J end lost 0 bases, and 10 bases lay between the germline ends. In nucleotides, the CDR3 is TGCGCCAGCAGCGTCCAGGATCCTAACTATGGCTACACCTTC. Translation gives CASSVQDPNYGYTF.

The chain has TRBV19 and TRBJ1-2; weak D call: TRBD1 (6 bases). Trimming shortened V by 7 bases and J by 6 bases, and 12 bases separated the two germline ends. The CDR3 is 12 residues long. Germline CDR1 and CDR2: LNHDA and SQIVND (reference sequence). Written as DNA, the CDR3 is TGTGCCAGTATGGGGGCCTCGGATGGCTACACCTTC. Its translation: CASMGASDGYTF.

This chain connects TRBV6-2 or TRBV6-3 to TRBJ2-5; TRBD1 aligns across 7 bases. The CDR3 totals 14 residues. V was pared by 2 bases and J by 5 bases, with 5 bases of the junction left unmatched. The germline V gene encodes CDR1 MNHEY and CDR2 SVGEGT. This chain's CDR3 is CASSYRGRGETQYF. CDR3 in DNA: TGTGCCAGCAGTTACAGGGGGCGCGGGGAGACCCAGTACTTC.

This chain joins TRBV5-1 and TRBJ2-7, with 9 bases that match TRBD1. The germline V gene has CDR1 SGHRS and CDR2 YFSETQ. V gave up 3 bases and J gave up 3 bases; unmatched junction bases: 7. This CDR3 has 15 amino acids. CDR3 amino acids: CASSSPGTGIYEQYF. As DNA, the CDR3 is TGCGCCAGCAGCTCGCCCGGGACAGGGATCTACGAGCAGTACTTC.

CDR3 amino acids: CASSRPLAPRATDTQYF. DNA for the CDR3: TGTGCCAGCAGCCGCCCCTTAGCGCCACGGGCAACAGATACGCAGTATTTT. V gene TRBV4-2 combines with J gene TRBJ2-3, with D possibly being TRBD2 (5 bases). Germline V gene data show CDR1 as LGHNA and CDR2 as YNFKEQ. Trimming stripped 4 bases from V and 3 bases from J, with 20 bases between. The CDR3 contains 17 residues.

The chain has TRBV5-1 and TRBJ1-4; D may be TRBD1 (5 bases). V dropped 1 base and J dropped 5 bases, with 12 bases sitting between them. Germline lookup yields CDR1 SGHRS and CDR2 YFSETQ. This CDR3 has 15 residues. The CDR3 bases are TGCGCCAGCAGCTTGCGGGGCCAGCGGAATGAAAAACTGTTTTTT. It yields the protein CASSLRGQRNEKLFF.